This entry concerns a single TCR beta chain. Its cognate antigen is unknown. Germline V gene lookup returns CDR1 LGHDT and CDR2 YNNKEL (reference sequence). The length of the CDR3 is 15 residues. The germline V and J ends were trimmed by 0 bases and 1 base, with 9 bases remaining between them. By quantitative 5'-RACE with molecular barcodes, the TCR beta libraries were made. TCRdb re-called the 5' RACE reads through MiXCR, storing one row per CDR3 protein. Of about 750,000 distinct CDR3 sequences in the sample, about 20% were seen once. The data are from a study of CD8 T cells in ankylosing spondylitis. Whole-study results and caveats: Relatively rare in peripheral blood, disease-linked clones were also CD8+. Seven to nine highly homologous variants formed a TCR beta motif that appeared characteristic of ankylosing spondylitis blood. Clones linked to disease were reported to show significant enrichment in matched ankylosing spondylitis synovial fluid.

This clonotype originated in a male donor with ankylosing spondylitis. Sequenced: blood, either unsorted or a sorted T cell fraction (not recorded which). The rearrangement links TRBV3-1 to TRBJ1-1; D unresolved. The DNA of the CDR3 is TGTGCCAGCAGCCAAGATGAGCCAGGGAACACTGAAGCTTTCTTT. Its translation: CASSQDEPGNTEAFF. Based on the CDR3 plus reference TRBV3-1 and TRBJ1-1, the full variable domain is DTAVSQTPKYLVTQMGNDKSIKCEQNLGHDTMYWYKQDSKKFLKIMFSYNNKELIINETVPNRFSPKSPDKAHLNLHINSLELGDSAVYFCASSQDEPGNTEAFFGQGTRLTVV.